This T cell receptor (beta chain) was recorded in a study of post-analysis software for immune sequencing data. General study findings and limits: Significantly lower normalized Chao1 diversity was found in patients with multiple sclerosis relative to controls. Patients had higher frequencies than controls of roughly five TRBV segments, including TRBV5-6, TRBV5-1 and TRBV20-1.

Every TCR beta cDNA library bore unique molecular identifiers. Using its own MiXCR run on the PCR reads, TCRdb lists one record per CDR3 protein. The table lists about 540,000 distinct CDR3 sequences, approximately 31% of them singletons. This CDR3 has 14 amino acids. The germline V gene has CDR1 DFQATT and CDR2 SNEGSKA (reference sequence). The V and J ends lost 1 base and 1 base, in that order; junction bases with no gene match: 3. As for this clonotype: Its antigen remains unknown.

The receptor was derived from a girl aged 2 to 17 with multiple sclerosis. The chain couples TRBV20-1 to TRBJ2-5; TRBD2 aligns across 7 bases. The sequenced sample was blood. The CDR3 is CSARAGGTQETQYF. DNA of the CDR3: TGCAGTGCTAGAGCCGGGGGGACCCAAGAGACCCAGTACTTC.